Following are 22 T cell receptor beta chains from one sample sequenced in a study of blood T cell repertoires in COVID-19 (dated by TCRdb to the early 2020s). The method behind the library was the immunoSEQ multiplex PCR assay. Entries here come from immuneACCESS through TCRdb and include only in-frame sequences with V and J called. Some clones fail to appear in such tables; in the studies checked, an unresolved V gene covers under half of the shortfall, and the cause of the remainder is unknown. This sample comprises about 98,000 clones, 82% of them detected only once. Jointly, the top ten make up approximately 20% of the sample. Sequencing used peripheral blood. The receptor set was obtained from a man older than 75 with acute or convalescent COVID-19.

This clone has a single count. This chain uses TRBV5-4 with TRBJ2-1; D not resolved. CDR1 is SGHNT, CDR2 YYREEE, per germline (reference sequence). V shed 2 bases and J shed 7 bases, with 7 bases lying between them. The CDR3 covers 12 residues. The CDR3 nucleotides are TGTGCCAGCAGCTTTAGCAGAAATGAGCAGTTCTTC. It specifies CASSFSRNEQFF.

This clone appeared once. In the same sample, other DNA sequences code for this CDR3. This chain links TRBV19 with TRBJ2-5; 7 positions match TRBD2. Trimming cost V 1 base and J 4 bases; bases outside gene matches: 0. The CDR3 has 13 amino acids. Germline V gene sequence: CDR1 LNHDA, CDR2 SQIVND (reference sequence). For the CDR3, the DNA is TGTGCCAGTAGTATAGGGGGGGGAGAGACCCAGTACTTC. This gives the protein CASSIGGGETQYF. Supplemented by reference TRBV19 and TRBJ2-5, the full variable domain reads DGGITQSPKYLFRKEGQNVTLSCEQNLNHDAMYWYRQDPGQGLRLIYYSQIVNDFQKGDIAEGYSVSREKKESFPLTVTSAQKNPTAFYLCASSIGGGETQYFGPGTRLLVL.

CDR3: CASRGQGLYNEQFF. CDR3 DNA: TGTGCCAGCCGAGGACAGGGTCTCTACAATGAGCAGTTCTTC. The genes are TRBV11-3 and TRBJ2-1; 8 nucleotides align to TRBD1. The germline V gene has CDR1 SGHNT and CDR2 YENEEA. The CDR3 contains 14 residues. With 8 bases clipped from V and 3 bases from J, the junction kept 6 bases outside the gene matches.

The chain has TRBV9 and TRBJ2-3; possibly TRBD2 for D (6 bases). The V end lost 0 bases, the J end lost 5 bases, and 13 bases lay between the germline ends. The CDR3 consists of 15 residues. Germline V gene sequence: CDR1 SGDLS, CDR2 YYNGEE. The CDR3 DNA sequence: TGTGCCAGCAGCGTAGCCGCCCAGGGAGGAGATACGCAGTATTTT. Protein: CASSVAAQGGDTQYF.

The CDR3 loop reads CASSLRGYDQPQHF. The CDR3 nucleotides read TGTGCCAGCAGCTTGAGAGGATACGATCAGCCCCAGCATTTT. The chain combines TRBV5-6 with TRBJ1-5; D is unresolved. Germline V gene data show CDR1 as SGHDT and CDR2 as YYEEEE. The ends were cut back, 1 base at V and 5 bases at J, with 10 bases in the middle. This CDR3 has 14 residues.

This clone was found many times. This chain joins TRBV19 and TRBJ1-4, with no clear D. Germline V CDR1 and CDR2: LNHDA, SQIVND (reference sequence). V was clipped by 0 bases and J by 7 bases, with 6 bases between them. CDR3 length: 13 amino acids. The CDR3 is CASSIDGREKLFF. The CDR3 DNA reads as TGTGCCAGTAGTATAGACGGTCGTGAAAAACTGTTTTTT.

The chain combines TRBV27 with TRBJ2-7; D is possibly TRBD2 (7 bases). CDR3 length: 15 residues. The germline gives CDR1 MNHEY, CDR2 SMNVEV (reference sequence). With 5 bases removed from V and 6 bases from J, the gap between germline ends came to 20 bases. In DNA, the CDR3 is TGTGCCAGCAGTCCCGCTATGGGGGGGCCGGCCGAGCAGTACTTC. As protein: CASSPAMGGPAEQYF.

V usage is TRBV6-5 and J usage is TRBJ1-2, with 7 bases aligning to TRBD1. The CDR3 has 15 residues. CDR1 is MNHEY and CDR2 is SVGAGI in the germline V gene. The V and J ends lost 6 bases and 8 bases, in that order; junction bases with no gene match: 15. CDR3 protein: CASSRSGTAGKGYTF. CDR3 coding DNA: TGTGCCAGCAGCCGTTCCGGGACAGCAGGGAAAGGCTACACCTTC.

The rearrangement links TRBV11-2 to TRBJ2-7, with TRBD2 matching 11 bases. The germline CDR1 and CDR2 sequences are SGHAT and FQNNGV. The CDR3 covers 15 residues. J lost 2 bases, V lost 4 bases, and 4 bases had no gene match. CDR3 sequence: CASSYGTSGTYEQYF. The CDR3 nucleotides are TGTGCCAGCAGCTACGGGACTAGCGGAACCTACGAGCAGTACTTC.

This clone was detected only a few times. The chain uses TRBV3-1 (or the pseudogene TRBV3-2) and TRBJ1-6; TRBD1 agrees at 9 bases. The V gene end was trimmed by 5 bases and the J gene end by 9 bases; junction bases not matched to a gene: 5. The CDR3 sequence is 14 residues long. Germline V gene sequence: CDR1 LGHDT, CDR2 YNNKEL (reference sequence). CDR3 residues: CASSSRQGVSPLHF. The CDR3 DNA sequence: TGTGCCAGCAGCTCCCGACAGGGGGTTTCACCCCTCCACTTT.

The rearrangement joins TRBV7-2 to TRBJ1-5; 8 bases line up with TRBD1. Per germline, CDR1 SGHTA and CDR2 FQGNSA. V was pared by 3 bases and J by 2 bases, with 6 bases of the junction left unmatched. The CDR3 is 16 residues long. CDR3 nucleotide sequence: TGTGCCAGCAGCTTCCCTGGGGGACAGGGCAATCAGCCCCAGCATTTT. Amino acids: CASSFPGGQGNQPQHF.

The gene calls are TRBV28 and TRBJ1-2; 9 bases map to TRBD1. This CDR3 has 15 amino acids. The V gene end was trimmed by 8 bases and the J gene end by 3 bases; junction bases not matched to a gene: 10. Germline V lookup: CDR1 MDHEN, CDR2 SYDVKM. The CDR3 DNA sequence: TGTGCCAGCCTGCCCGGGGACAGGGATGACTATGGCTACACCTTC. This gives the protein CASLPGDRDDYGYTF.

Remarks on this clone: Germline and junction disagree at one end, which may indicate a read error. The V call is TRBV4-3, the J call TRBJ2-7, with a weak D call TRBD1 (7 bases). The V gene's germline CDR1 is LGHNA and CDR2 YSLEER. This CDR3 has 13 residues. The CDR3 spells CASSQDSRGDQTF. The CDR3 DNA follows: TGCGCCAGCAGCCAAGATTCCAGGGGGGATCAGACCTTC.

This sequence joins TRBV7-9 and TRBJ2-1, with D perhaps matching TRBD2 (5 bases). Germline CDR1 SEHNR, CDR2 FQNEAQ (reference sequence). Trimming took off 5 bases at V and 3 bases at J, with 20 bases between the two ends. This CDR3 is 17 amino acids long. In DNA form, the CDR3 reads TGTGCCAGCAGCCTAGGTCGGAGACTACTTATCTACAATGAGCAGTTCTTC. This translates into CASSLGRRLLIYNEQFF.

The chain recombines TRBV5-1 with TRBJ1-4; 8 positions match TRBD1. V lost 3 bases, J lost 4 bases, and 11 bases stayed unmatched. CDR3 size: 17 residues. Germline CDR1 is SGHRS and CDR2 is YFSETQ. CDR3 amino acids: CASSSDGQGSFNEKLFF. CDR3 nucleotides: TGCGCCAGCAGCTCCGACGGACAGGGCTCCTTTAATGAAAAACTGTTTTTT.

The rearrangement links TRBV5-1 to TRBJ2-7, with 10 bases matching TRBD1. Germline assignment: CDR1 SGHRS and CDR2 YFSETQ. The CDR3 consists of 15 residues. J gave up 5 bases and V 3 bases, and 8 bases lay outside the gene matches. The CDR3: CASSWGTGEKNEQYF. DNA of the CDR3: TGCGCCAGCAGCTGGGGGACAGGGGAAAAGAACGAGCAGTACTTC.

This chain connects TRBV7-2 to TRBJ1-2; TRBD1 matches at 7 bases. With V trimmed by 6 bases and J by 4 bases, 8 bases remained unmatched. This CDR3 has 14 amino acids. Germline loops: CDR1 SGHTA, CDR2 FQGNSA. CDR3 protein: CASRSGTELYGYTF. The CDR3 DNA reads TGTGCCAGCAGATCGGGGACAGAGCTCTATGGCTACACCTTC. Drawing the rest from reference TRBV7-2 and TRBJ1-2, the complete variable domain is GAGVSQSPSNKVTEKGKDVELRCDPISGHTALYWYRQSLGQGLEFLIYFQGNSAPDKSGLPSDRFSAERTGGSVSTLTIQRTQQEDSAVYLCASRSGTELYGYTFGSGTRLTVV.

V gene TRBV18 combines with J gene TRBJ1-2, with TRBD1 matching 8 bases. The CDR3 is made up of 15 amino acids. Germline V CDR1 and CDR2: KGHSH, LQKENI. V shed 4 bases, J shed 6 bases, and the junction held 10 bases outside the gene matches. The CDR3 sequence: CASSRLDRVQDGYTF. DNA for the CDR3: TGTGCCAGCTCACGGCTGGACAGGGTGCAGGATGGCTACACCTTC.

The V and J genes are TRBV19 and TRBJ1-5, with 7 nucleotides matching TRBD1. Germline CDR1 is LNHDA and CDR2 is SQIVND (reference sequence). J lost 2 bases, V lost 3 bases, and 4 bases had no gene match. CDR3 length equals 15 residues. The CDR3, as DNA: TGTGCCAGTAGTATCCACAGGGGAGGCAATCAGCCCCAGCATTTT. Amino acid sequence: CASSIHRGGNQPQHF.

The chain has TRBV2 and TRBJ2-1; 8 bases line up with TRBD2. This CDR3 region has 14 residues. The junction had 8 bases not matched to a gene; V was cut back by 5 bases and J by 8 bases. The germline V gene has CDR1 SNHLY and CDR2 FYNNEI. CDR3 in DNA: TGTGCCAGCAGTCGTGGGACTAGTATAGATGAGCAGTTCTTC. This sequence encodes CASSRGTSIDEQFF.

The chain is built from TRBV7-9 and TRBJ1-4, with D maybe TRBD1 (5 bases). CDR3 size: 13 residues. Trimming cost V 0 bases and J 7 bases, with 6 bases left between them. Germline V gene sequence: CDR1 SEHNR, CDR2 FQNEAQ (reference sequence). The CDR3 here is CASSLARGEKLFF. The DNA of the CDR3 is TGTGCCAGCAGCTTAGCAAGGGGTGAAAAACTGTTTTTT.

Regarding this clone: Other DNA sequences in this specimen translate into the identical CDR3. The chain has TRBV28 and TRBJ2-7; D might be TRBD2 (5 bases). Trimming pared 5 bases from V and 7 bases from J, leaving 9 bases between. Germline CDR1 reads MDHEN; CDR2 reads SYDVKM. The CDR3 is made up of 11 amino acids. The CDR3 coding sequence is TGTGCCAGCAGTCCCCGGGATGAGCAGTACTTC. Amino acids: CASSPRDEQYF.